This TCR beta chain was identified during a study of T cells in localized non-small cell lung cancer. Study observations and caveats: Because only a single region of the tumor was sequenced, heterogeneity remains possible. Measurement of T cell clonality placed uninvolved adjacent lung highest, above the level in tumor.

Regarding this clone: Its matching antigen is unknown.

The length of the CDR3 is 21 residues. With 0 bases clipped from V and 5 bases from J, the junction kept 20 bases outside the gene matches. CDR1 and CDR2 (germline): GTSNPN, SVGIG (reference sequence). Sequencing used immunoSEQ multiplex PCR; TCRdb keeps in-frame clones, though not all of them. Of more than 20,000 clones in the sample, approximately 86% were seen once. The receptor was derived from a female donor older than 55 with stage I lung adenocarcinoma. Specimen: peripheral blood, collected before any cancer treatment. The chain is built from TRBV30 and TRBJ2-1; 12 nucleotides match TRBD2. CDR3 nucleotides: TGTGCCTGGAGTGTCTCGGTACGGCTAGCGGGAGGGCCGGGGGGGGACAATGAGCAGTTCTTC. Protein sequence: CAWSVSVRLAGGPGGDNEQFF.